The TCR beta chain under discussion was sequenced for a study of blood T cell repertoires in COVID-19. Study in general: T cells, B-cell-depleted T cells, or PBMCs supplied cDNA or gDNA.

Sequencing was performed with immunoSEQ multiplex PCR; in TCRdb, only in-frame clones are kept and a portion is missing. The sample yields more than 300,000 clones, 70% to 90% seen once. This CDR3 contains 15 residues. CDR1 and CDR2 (germline): KGHSH, LQKENI. Trimming pared 3 bases from V and 4 bases from J, leaving 15 bases between. Recovered status applied to Cohort 3 donors who had two consecutive negative PCRs. It also applied to those with clearance or with symptom resolution. The rearrangement joins TRBV18 to TRBJ1-1; D is undetermined. The TCR sequence derives from a woman aged 18-29 years who had recovered from COVID-19. The sample comprised PBMCs or T cells enriched from blood (not recorded which). The CDR3 region has the DNA TGTGCCAGCTCACCCCTCGGGGAAAGTTCCACTGAAGCTTTCTTT. Encoded protein: CASSPLGESSTEAFF.